This TCR beta chain was recovered during a study of beta chain features in type 1 diabetes. Findings of the study overall: Sequencing from cDNA could over-represent high-TCR-expressing cells. The study found fewer insertions and more deletions at VDJ junctions in type 1 diabetes patients.

The sequenced template was cDNA made from the entire isolated RNA. The table came from immunoSEQ multiplex PCR; TCRdb's copy has only in-frame clones and leaves some out. Here the sample spans about 150,000 clones, more than 9% being singletons. This CDR3 comprises 14 residues. V lost 1 base, J lost 3 bases, and 10 bases lay in between. CDR1 is SGHDT and CDR2 is YYEEEE in the germline V gene. This clone was found a few times. The antigen is not known. This chain uses TRBV5-6 with TRBJ1-2; D is unresolved. The sample consisted of naive CD4+ T cells from blood. This TCR was recovered from a man between 18 and 29 years old in good health. DNA of the CDR3: TGTGCCAGCAGCTTGTACCCGGTCGACTATGGCTACACCTTC. This sequence encodes CASSLYPVDYGYTF. The complete variable domain, with remaining parts taken from reference TRBV5-6 and TRBJ1-2, reads DAGVTQSPTHLIKTRGQQVTLRCSPKSGHDTVSWYQQALGQGPQFIFQYYEEEERQRGNFPDRFSGHQFPNYSSELNVNALLLGDSALYLCASSLYPVDYGYTFGSGTRLTVV.